Here is one TCR beta chain with its context. Germline V CDR1 and CDR2: SGDLS, YYNGEE. The CDR3 totals 15 residues. Trimming took off 0 bases at V and 2 bases at J, with 9 bases between the two ends. The entry originates in a study of response to subunit inactivated influenza vaccine. TCRdb used MiXCR to reprocess the RT-PCR reads, holding one entry per CDR3 protein. The data contain 450,000 to 500,000 distinct CDR3 sequences, roughly 9.7% of them singletons. Sample: PBMCs from blood, taken 40 to 50 days after vaccination. The clonotype comes from a man between 45 and 60 years old who received an inactivated influenza vaccine. The V gene is TRBV9, the J gene TRBJ2-1, with D perhaps matching TRBD2 (6 bases). CDR3 in DNA: TGTGCCAGCAGCGTAGACGGGGAGGCCTACAATGAGCAGTTCTTC. It translates to CASSVDGEAYNEQFF.